This entry lists 31 T cell receptor beta chains sequenced from one sample in a study of read filtering for tumor transcriptome and immune sequencing. From around 0.4 ug of RNA, a library with molecular barcoded alpha/delta and beta/gamma adaptors was made. Each CDR3 protein is one row after TCRdb ran MiXCR on the reads. The table has 30,000 to 35,000 distinct CDR3 sequences, roughly 18% seen once. Sample: a population of CD138-negative cells sorted from bone marrow. The receptors derive from a donor at least 40 years old with multiple myeloma.

This clonotype turned up a few times. A read error is possible here, since a much larger clone lies one base away. The chain combines TRBV7-2 with TRBJ1-5, with D possibly being TRBD1 (6 bases). In germline, CDR1 is SGHTA, CDR2 FQGNSA. The V gene lost 5 bases and the J gene lost 5 bases, with 16 bases spanning the gap. This CDR3 has 15 amino acids. This CDR3 is CASSPTGLGDQPQHF. The CDR3 coding sequence is TGTGCCAGCAGCCCTACAGGGTTGGGCGATCAGCCCCAGCATTTT.

Comment on this clonotype: One base away lies a much larger clone, so this may be a sequencing read error. Because it lacks the conserved phenylalanine or tryptophan at the end, this CDR3 is likely a read error. CDR3 bases: TGTGCCAGCAGCCAAGTCGGGCTAGAGCAGTACCTC. Amino acid sequence: CASSQVGLEQYL. The chain recombines TRBV3-1 with TRBJ2-7; no clear D. The CDR3 has 12 amino acids. The V end was cut by 1 base, the J end by 7 bases, with 8 bases between. Germline CDR1 reads LGHDT; CDR2 reads YNNKEL (reference sequence).

The J gene is TRBJ1-1, the V gene TRBV4-2, with D possibly TRBD1 on 5 matching bases. The CDR3 extends over 13 amino acids. V gave up 1 base and J gave up 11 bases, with 14 bases separating them. Germline CDR1 and CDR2: LGHNA and YNFKEQ. CDR3 coding DNA: TGTGCCAGCAGCCAAGGGGGCAGGGAGTCGGCTTTCTTT. Translated: CASSQGGRESAFF.

This clonotype occurred many times. In DNA form, the CDR3 reads TGCAGCGTCCAGACAGGGGAAGTAGACCCCAACACTGAAGCTTTCTTT. Its translation is CSVQTGEVDPNTEAFF. The chain employs TRBV29-1 and TRBJ1-1; 8 bases align to TRBD1. The CDR3 consists of 16 residues. From germline, CDR1 is SQVTM and CDR2 ANQGSEA. Trimming cost V 6 bases and J 2 bases; bases outside gene matches: 14.

This clonotype was observed many times. The rearrangement joins TRBV4-2 to TRBJ2-1, with D uncertain. V lost 1 base, J lost 4 bases, and 8 bases lay in between. The CDR3 runs 14 residues. Germline V gene data show CDR1 as LGHNA and CDR2 as YNFKEQ. As DNA, the CDR3 is TGTGCCAGCAGCCAAGCTACCCTTTACAATGAGCAGTTCTTC. Translating it yields CASSQATLYNEQFF.

This clonotype was counted at least ten times. The chain uses TRBV6-1 and TRBJ2-3; D uncertain. Trimming removed 1 base from V and 10 bases from J, with 6 bases in between. Germline V lookup: CDR1 MNHNS, CDR2 SASEGT. This CDR3 region has 11 residues. CDR3 DNA: TGTGCCAGCAGTGAAGGTCTTCCGCAGTATTTT. This gives the protein CASSEGLPQYF.

With regard to this clonotype: One junction end disagrees with the germline gene, perhaps due to a read error. The V and J genes are TRBV5-6 and TRBJ1-1; D may be TRBD1 (5 bases). The germline V gene has CDR1 SGHDT and CDR2 YYEEEE. This CDR3 has 12 residues. CDR3 bases: TGTACCAGCAGCTGGGGTGCCGGGGCAGCTTTCTTT. Translated: CTSSWGAGAAFF.

This clonotype appeared many times. This chain links TRBV24-1 with TRBJ2-5; the match to TRBD2 covers 7 bases. Germline-derived CDR1 and CDR2 are KGHDR and SFDVKD. There are 21 residues in the CDR3. Trimming at V came to 4 bases and at J to 5 bases, leaving 27 bases not matched to a gene. The CDR3 DNA is TGTGCCACCAGTGACAAGAGTTTATCCCCCCCGGGAGGACGGAGACGGGAGACCCAGTACTTC. It yields the protein CATSDKSLSPPGGRRRETQYF.

Turning to this clonotype: Being one base from a much bigger clone, this may be a read error. The conserved final phenylalanine or tryptophan is absent from the CDR3, which likely points to a read error. The CDR3 reads CASSYLGLAGRQYS. DNA of the CDR3: TGTGCCAGCAGTTATTTGGGACTAGCGGGAAGGCAGTACTCC. The chain carries TRBV6-5 and TRBJ2-7, with 13 bases fitting TRBD2. Unmatched junction bases numbered 5, after V lost 3 bases and J lost 9 bases. Looked up from germline, CDR1 is MNHEY and CDR2 is SVGAGI. The CDR3 is 14 residues long.

J is TRBJ2-3 and V is TRBV5-1; D is ambiguous. CDR1 SGHRS and CDR2 YFSETQ come from the germline V gene. Trimming shortened V by 3 bases and J by 2 bases, and 10 bases separated the two germline ends. The CDR3 is made up of 14 amino acids. The CDR3 DNA reads TGCGCCAGCAGCTCCGAGGACCCCACAGATACGCAGTATTTT. As protein: CASSSEDPTDTQYF.

This clonotype was seen ten or more times. J is TRBJ2-2 and V is TRBV21-1. TRBV21-1 is a pseudogene locus. The CDR3 sequence is 15 residues long. The CDR3 DNA reads as TGTGCCAGCAGCAAAGGACTTCCGGTCCCCGGGGAGCTGTTTTTT. It is translated as CASSKGLPVPGELFF.

Comments on this clonotype: It may be a read error: a sequence one base away is much more abundant. The chain recombines TRBV2 with TRBJ2-5, with D possibly matching TRBD2 (5 bases). Germline-derived CDR1 and CDR2 are SNHLY and FYNNEI. This CDR3 contains 14 residues. In DNA form, the CDR3 reads TGTGCCATGGACCGCGGGCTAGCCCAAGAGACCCAGAACTTC. Residues: CAMDRGLAQETQNF.

This clonotype came up many times. The V gene is TRBV3-1, the J gene TRBJ1-1; weak D call: TRBD1 (6 bases). Germline V lookup: CDR1 LGHDT, CDR2 YNNKEL (reference sequence). The CDR3 extends over 17 amino acids. V was cut by 4 bases and J by 7 bases, with 25 bases left in between. The CDR3 DNA follows: TGTGCCAGCAGCCTACGCGCGTCACTCAGGGGCGAGAGTGAAGCTTTCTTT. As protein: CASSLRASLRGESEAFF.

This clonotype has at least ten counts. V usage is TRBV4-1 and J usage is TRBJ1-5, with TRBD1 matching over 8 bases. Germline lookup yields CDR1 MGHRA and CDR2 YSYEKL. The J segment lost 5 bases and the V segment lost 4 bases, leaving 4 bases of the junction unmatched. The CDR3 length is 14 residues. CDR3 in DNA: TGCGCCAGCAGCCTCGGGACAGGCGATCAGCCCCAGCATTTT. It is translated as CASSLGTGDQPQHF.

This clonotype was recorded many times. The chain joins TRBV4-1 to TRBJ2-2; TRBD2 matches at 10 bases. The V gene end was trimmed by 0 bases and the J gene end by 4 bases; junction bases not matched to a gene: 8. This CDR3 contains 18 residues. Germline CDR1 and CDR2: MGHRA and YSYEKL. The CDR3 coding sequence is TGCGCCAGCAGCCAAGATCTAGCGGGAGTTTCGAGCACCGGGGAGCTGTTTTTT. Residues: CASSQDLAGVSSTGELFF.

This clonotype has ten or more counts. V usage is TRBV6-1 and J usage is TRBJ2-1; TRBD2 matches 9 bases. The V segment lost 10 bases and the J segment 4 bases; nucleotides outside the gene matches: 17. Germline V gene sequence: CDR1 MNHNS, CDR2 SASEGT. This CDR3 is 17 amino acids long. The CDR3 DNA is TGTGCCAACGCTCGTATGGCGGGGGGGCCAACTTACAATGAGCAGTTCTTC. Its translation: CANARMAGGPTYNEQFF.

On this clonotype itself: This could be a read error, since a much larger clone is one nucleotide away. This chain joins TRBV6-5 and TRBJ2-7, with D unclear. Between the trimmed V and J ends, which lost 5 bases and 2 bases, there was a span of 13 bases. The CDR3 consists of 14 residues. Germline V lookup: CDR1 MNHEY, CDR2 SVGAGI. The CDR3 nucleotides are TGTGCCAGCAGTCAAGGGTTTCTAGCCTACGAGCAGTACTTC. Translating gives CASSQGFLAYEQYF.

By sample fraction, this clonotype is medium-sized. The chain joins TRBV28 to TRBJ2-7; D unclear. The V end lost 6 bases, the J end lost 0 bases, and 15 bases lay between the germline ends. CDR1 is MDHEN and CDR2 is SYDVKM in the germline V gene. This CDR3 has 15 residues. CDR3 coding DNA: TGTGCCAGCAGGCCCCCTACCTGGAGCTCCTACGAGCAGTACTTC. It translates to CASRPPTWSSYEQYF.

At least ten counts were recorded for this clonotype. The V gene is TRBV5-1, the J gene TRBJ2-3; a possible D gene is TRBD1 (5 bases). Trimming cost V 0 bases and J 2 bases, with 7 bases left between them. Germline CDR1 and CDR2: SGHRS and YFSETQ. The CDR3 consists of 14 residues. CDR3 bases: TGCGCCAGCAGCTTGGGGGGCGACACAGATACGCAGTATTTT. Its protein is CASSLGGDTDTQYF.

This clonotype has at least ten counts. This chain connects TRBV20-1 to TRBJ2-5, with TRBD2 identical over 9 bases. CDR3 size: 15 residues. CDR1 and CDR2 from the germline V gene are DFQATT and SNEGSKA (reference sequence). Trimming cost V 3 bases and J 0 bases; bases outside gene matches: 5. CDR3 in DNA: TGCAGTGCTAGTCGGCGGGGGGGGTACCAAGAGACCCAGTACTTC. As protein: CSASRRGGYQETQYF.

This clonotype occurred many times. The chain couples TRBV5-6 to TRBJ2-1, with 9 bases matching TRBD1. The CDR3 loop spans 16 amino acids. Per germline, CDR1 SGHDT and CDR2 YYEEEE. J lost 4 bases, V lost 3 bases, and 8 bases had no gene match. CDR3 coding DNA: TGTGCCAGCAGCTCTATTACCGACAGGGGGTACAATGAGCAGTTCTTC. This sequence encodes CASSSITDRGYNEQFF.

In regard to this clonotype: Just one base apart from a much larger clone, this may be a read error. The chain carries TRBV5-1 and TRBJ2-5, with D maybe TRBD2 (6 bases). CDR1 is SGHRS, CDR2 YFSETQ, per germline. The CDR3 has 13 residues. For the CDR3, the DNA is TGCGCCAGCAGCCCAGGGAGCCGGGAGACCCAGTGCTTC. Protein: CASSPGSRETQCF.

This clonotype was detected ten times or more. This chain joins TRBV12-3 or TRBV12-4 and TRBJ2-5; tentative D call: TRBD1 (6 bases). Trimming took off 6 bases at V and 0 bases at J, with 8 bases between the two ends. The CDR3 runs to 13 residues. CDR3 in amino acids: CASRQGYQETQYF. The CDR3 DNA is TGTGCCAGCAGACAGGGCTACCAAGAGACCCAGTACTTC.

Turning to this clonotype: A much bigger clone sits one base away, suggesting this may be a read error. J is TRBJ1-1 and V is TRBV20-1, with D uncertain. Germline CDR1 DFQATT, CDR2 SNEGSKA (reference sequence). V lost 0 bases and J lost 0, with 5 bases in between. CDR3 size: 13 residues. This CDR3 reads CSARETLNTEAFF. Written as DNA, the CDR3 is TGCAGTGCTAGAGAGACCCTGAACACTGAAGCTTTCTTT.

Concerning this clonotype itself: A much larger clone lies a single base off, so this may be a read error. The V gene is TRBV5-1, the J gene TRBJ2-7; weak D call: TRBD2 (5 bases). CDR3 length: 13 amino acids. In germline, CDR1 is SGHRS, CDR2 YFSETQ. V shed 5 bases and J shed 9 bases, with 18 bases lying between them. Here the CDR3 DNA reads TGCGCCAGCAGGGACTCGCCGAGGGCCGGGCAGTACTTC. This encodes CASRDSPRAGQYF. The full variable domain, its missing parts supplied by reference TRBV5-1 and TRBJ2-7, is KAGVTQTPRYLIKTRGQQVTLSCSPISGHRSVSWYQQTPGQGLQFLFEYFSETQRNKGNFPGRFSGRQFSNSRSEMNVSTLELGDSALYLCASRDSPRAGQYFGPGTRLTVT.

This clonotype was seen ten or more times. V is TRBV20-1 and J is TRBJ2-3, with TRBD1 identical over 7 bases. Germline CDR1 reads DFQATT; CDR2 reads SNEGSKA (reference sequence). The CDR3 loop spans 15 amino acids. J was trimmed by 4 bases and V by 5 bases; bases with no gene match: 12. CDR3 in amino acids: CSAYTGDDLSDTQYF. As DNA, the CDR3 is TGCAGTGCTTATACAGGGGACGACCTCTCAGATACGCAGTATTTT.

This clonotype came up many times. V gene TRBV15 combines with J gene TRBJ2-5, with TRBD2 matching over 11 bases. The CDR3 contains 17 residues. Germline CDR1 is LNHNV and CDR2 is YYDKDF (reference sequence). With 3 bases clipped from V and 1 base from J, the junction kept 7 bases outside the gene matches. The CDR3 coding sequence is TGTGCCACCAGCAGGAAACTAGCGGGGGCTACCCAAGAGACCCAGTACTTC. It translates to CATSRKLAGATQETQYF.

The chain links TRBV27 to TRBJ1-1; D may be TRBD1 (5 bases). CDR3 length: 15 amino acids. Germline lookup yields CDR1 MNHEY and CDR2 SMNVEV (reference sequence). Deletions cut 6 bases from V and 5 bases from J, with 19 bases between. This CDR3 reads CASSPGSAWGTEAFF. In DNA, the CDR3 is TGTGCCAGCAGCCCTGGGAGTGCTTGGGGGACTGAAGCTTTCTTT.

At least ten counts were recorded for this clonotype. The V call is TRBV3-1, the J call TRBJ2-3; D not certain. With 0 bases removed from V and 9 bases from J, the gap between germline ends came to 7 bases. CDR1 and CDR2 from the germline V gene are LGHDT and YNNKEL (reference sequence). The CDR3 extends over 12 amino acids. CDR3 residues: CASSQEVGTQYF. The CDR3 coding sequence is TGTGCCAGCAGCCAAGAAGTGGGCACGCAGTATTTT.

This clonotype was detected ten times or more. V usage is TRBV27 and J usage is TRBJ2-7; the match to TRBD1 covers 8 bases. Germline V gene lookup returns CDR1 MNHEY and CDR2 SMNVEV (reference sequence). The CDR3 is 13 residues long. After removal of 10 bases from V and 3 bases from J, the junction contained 8 bases not matched to a gene. The CDR3 loop reads CATGDRGNYEQYF. The CDR3 nucleotides read TGTGCCACCGGAGACAGGGGTAACTACGAGCAGTACTTC.

This clonotype was detected many times. The chain combines TRBV30 with TRBJ1-2; D not certain. Germline loops: CDR1 GTSNPN, CDR2 SVGIG (reference sequence). CDR3 length: 12 amino acids. The ends were cut back, 2 bases at V and 8 bases at J, with 12 bases in the middle. CDR3 loop: CAWSRGIGGYTF. The CDR3 nucleotides read TGTGCCTGGAGTAGAGGGATTGGGGGCTACACCTTC. The entire variable domain, with the rest obtained from reference TRBV30 and TRBJ1-2, is as follows: SQTIHQWPATLVQPVGSPLSLECTVEGTSNPNLYWYRQAAGRGLQLLFYSVGIGQISSEVPQNLSASRPQDRQFILSSKKLLLSDSGFYLCAWSRGIGGYTFGSGTRLTVV.